This T cell receptor beta chain was documented in a study of blood T cells in healthy people across ages. This clonotype occurred many times. What it binds is not known. Then a second PCR, running roughly 6 to 11 cycles, was carried out with a sample-barcoded 5' primer and a J-beta primer mix. TCRdb processed the 5' RACE reads anew with MiXCR; each CDR3 protein has one entry. The sample holds about 590,000 distinct CDR3 sequences; about 30% are singletons and the top ten take approximately 15%. Study-level results: Per million T cells, the diversity of TCR beta decreased roughly linearly as age advanced.

The CDR3 contains 15 residues. Per the germline V gene, CDR1 is ENHRY and CDR2 is SYGVKD. V dropped 0 bases and J dropped 6; count of bases not matched to a gene: 7. This sequence originates from a woman older than 75 in good health. The rearrangement joins TRBV10-3 to TRBJ2-7; 8 bases are shared with TRBD1. The source material was blood. The CDR3 spells CAISESLDRVSEQYF. The CDR3 DNA follows: TGTGCCATCAGTGAGTCGTTGGACAGGGTTAGCGAGCAGTACTTC.